The rows below give T cell receptor beta chains drawn from one sample of a study of memory CD4+ T cells and cytomegalovirus serostatus. The protocol was immunoSEQ multiplex PCR, while the TCRdb copy is restricted to in-frame clones and leaves out a portion. Of under 80,000 clones listed, roughly 78% are singletons. The specimen was memory CD4+ T cells from blood. These receptors originate from an adult in good health and CMV-seropositive. The CDR3 runs from the conserved cysteine through the conserved F or W. A D gene is named only where the DNA matches it firmly. Clone size is stated in some rows and not others, as once, few, many or a class when expanded.

clone_size d_call j_call v_call cdr3_nt cdr3_aa
once . TRBJ1-2 TRBV10-3 TGTGCCATCACCCCAGACACCCCTAACTATGGCTACACCTTC CAITPDTPNYGYTF
. . TRBJ2-2 TRBV5-1 TGCGCCAGCAGCTTGACTGACATGTGGAACACCGGGGAGCTGTTTTTT CASSLTDMWNTGELFF
few . TRBJ1-4 TRBV19 TGTGCCAGTACGGGGCTGAGGGGTAATGAAAAACTGTTTTTT CASTGLRGNEKLFF
. TRBD1 TRBJ1-2 TRBV7-9 TGTGCCAGCAGCCCCTGGGACAGGGGGCTTGGCTATGGCTACACCTTC CASSPWDRGLGYGYTF
. . TRBJ2-1 TRBV5-1 TGCGCCAGCAGCGTGGGTCAACAGTGGGAGCAGTTCTTC CASSVGQQWEQFF
. TRBD1 TRBJ1-1 TRBV18 TGTGCCAGCTCAACAGGGGGGGATCAAGCTTTCTTT CASSTGGDQAFF
. . TRBJ1-2 TRBV28 TGTGCCAGCGTCGCAGCCTCTAACTATGGCTACACCTTC CASVAASNYGYTF
. . TRBJ2-5 TRBV6-5 TGTGCCAGCAGTGGCCAGGAGACCCAGTACTTC CASSGQETQYF
. . TRBJ2-1 TRBV7-2 TGTGCCAGCAGCTTAACCCCTAGCATCAATGAGCAGTTCTTC CASSLTPSINEQFF
. TRBD1 TRBJ1-2 TRBV5-1 TGCGCCAGCAGCTTAACCCCACCCAGGGGGCAAAGTGGCTACACCTTC CASSLTPPRGQSGYTF